This record looks at one TCR beta chain sequence and its context. Its specificity is not known. Using its own MiXCR run on the RT-PCR reads, TCRdb lists one record per CDR3 protein. The sample carries about 500,000 distinct CDR3 sequences, approximately 12% recorded once. The CDR3 spans 14 residues. V shed 9 bases, J shed 5 bases, and the junction held 8 bases outside the gene matches. Germline CDR1 and CDR2: KGHDR and SFDVKD. This sample was taken from a study of response to subunit inactivated influenza vaccine. Study outcomes and limitations: T cells newly recruited by each seasonal influenza vaccination are few, the authors suggested.

The sequencing used PBMCs from blood, collected roughly 45 days after vaccination. The receptor comes from a man aged 50 to 59 who received an inactivated influenza vaccine. The chain recombines TRBV24-1 with TRBJ2-2, with 7 positions matching TRBD2. CDR3 sequence: CATRTGAGTGELFF. CDR3 in DNA: TGTGCCACCCGTACTGGAGCGGGGACCGGGGAGCTGTTTTTT.